This entry lists 5 T cell receptor beta chains sequenced from one sample in a study of cytomegalovirus exposure and HLA in healthy donors. The PCR used 60 Vbeta and 13 Jbeta primers. The repertoire was sequenced with immunoSEQ multiplex PCR; TCRdb's copy has only in-frame clones and lacks some. This table has 100,000 to 150,000 clones, 75% to 85% appearing once. Material: PBMCs. These TCRs come from a man aged 45 to 65 in good health and CMV-seronegative.

CDR3 loop: CATSSRRGVETQYF. The CDR3 coding sequence is TGTGCCACCAGCTCCCGACGGGGGGTCGAGACCCAGTACTTC. V and J are TRBV15 and TRBJ2-5, with TRBD2 identical over 7 bases. Germline trimming cut 5 bases from V and 5 bases from J; bases unmatched to any gene: 8. CDR1 is LNHNV and CDR2 is YYDKDF in the germline V gene (reference sequence). The CDR3 is 14 amino acids.

The chain links TRBV14 to TRBJ2-7; D remains ambiguous. V was clipped by 1 base and J by 4 bases, with 8 bases between them. The CDR3 is 13 residues long. CDR1 and CDR2 from the germline V gene are SGHDN and FVKESK. The CDR3 spells CASSQGSGYEQYF. The CDR3 DNA is TGTGCCAGCAGCCAAGGTTCCGGGTACGAGCAGTACTTC. The full variable domain, rest sourced from reference TRBV14 and TRBJ2-7, is EAGVTQFPSHSVIEKGQTVTLRCDPISGHDNLYWYRRVMGKEIKFLLHFVKESKQDESGMPNNRFLAERTGGTYSTLKVQPAELEDSGVYFCASSQGSGYEQYFGPGTRLTVT.

The V gene is TRBV7-2, the J gene TRBJ1-4; a weak D match, TRBD1 (5 bases). The germline CDR1 and CDR2 sequences are SGHTA and FQGNSA. Trimming took 2 bases from V and 8 from J, leaving 9 bases between them. The CDR3 length is 13 residues. CDR3 nucleotide sequence: TGTGCCAGCAGCTTAAGGAAGGGGGAAAAACTGTTTTTT. Its protein is CASSLRKGEKLFF.

A remark on this clone: Other DNA sequences in this sample translate to the same CDR3. CDR3 nucleotide sequence: TGTGCCAGTAGCGGGACAGGGGGCAATCAGCCCCAGCATTTT. It is translated as CASSGTGGNQPQHF. This chain connects TRBV19 to TRBJ1-5; 10 bases match TRBD1. CDR3 length: 14 residues. Losses at the gene ends were 6 bases for V and 2 bases for J; bases not matched to a gene: 1. Germline V CDR1 and CDR2: LNHDA, SQIVND (reference sequence).

The chain combines TRBV30 with TRBJ2-2; TRBD1 is a possible D gene (5 bases). The CDR3 has 12 amino acids. Germline CDR1 and CDR2: GTSNPN and SVGIG (reference sequence). V was shortened by 7 bases and J by 5 bases, with 11 bases between the two germline ends. CDR3 sequence: CASTRVTGELFF. Here the CDR3 DNA reads TGTGCCTCGACCAGGGTGACCGGGGAGCTGTTTTTT. Based on the CDR3 plus reference TRBV30 and TRBJ2-2, the full variable domain is SQTIHQWPATLVQPVGSPLSLECTVEGTSNPNLYWYRQAAGRGLQLLFYSVGIGQISSEVPQNLSASRPQDRQFILSSKKLLLSDSGFYLCASTRVTGELFFGEGSRLTVL.